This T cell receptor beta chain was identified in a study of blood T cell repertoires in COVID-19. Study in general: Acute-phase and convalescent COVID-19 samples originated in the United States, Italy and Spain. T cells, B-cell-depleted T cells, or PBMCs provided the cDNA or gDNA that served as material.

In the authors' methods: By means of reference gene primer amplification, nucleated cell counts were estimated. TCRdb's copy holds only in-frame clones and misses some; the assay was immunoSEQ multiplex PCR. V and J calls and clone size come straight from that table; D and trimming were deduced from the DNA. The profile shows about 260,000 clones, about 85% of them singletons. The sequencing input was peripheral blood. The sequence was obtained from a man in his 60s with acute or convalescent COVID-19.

As DNA, the CDR3 is TGTGCCAGCAGTTTCGGCGGAACCCGGTCAGATACGCAGTATTTT. It specifies CASSFGGTRSDTQYF. The V call is TRBV28, the J call TRBJ2-3; no reliable D call. CDR1 is MDHEN, CDR2 SYDVKM, per germline. The CDR3 has 15 amino acids. V shed 3 bases and J shed 4 bases, with 14 bases lying between them.